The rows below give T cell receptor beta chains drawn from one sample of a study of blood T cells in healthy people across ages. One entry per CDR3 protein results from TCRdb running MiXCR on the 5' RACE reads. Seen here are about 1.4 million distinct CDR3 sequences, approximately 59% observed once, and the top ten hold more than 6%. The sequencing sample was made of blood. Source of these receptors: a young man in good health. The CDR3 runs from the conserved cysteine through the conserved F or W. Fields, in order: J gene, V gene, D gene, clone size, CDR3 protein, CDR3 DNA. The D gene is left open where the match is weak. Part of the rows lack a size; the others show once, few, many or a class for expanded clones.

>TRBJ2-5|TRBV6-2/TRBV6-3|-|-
CASSPRTQYQETQYF
TGTGCCAGCAGCCCACGGACACAGTACCAAGAGACCCAGTACTTC
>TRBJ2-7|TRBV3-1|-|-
CASSQDGGVPSYEQYF
TGTGCCAGCAGCCAAGATGGTGGCGTCCCCTCCTACGAGCAGTACTTC
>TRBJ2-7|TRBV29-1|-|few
CSVDGVGPSSYEQYF
TGCAGCGTTGACGGGGTCGGACCTAGCTCCTACGAGCAGTACTTC
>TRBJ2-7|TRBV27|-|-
CASSPGPYYEQYF
TGTGCCAGCAGTCCAGGGCCCTACTACGAGCAGTACTTC
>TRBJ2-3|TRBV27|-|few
CASSHLNARGPDTQYF
TGTGCCAGCAGTCACCTCAATGCTAGGGGTCCAGATACGCAGTATTTT
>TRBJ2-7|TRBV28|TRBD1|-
CASSLDRGTDEQYF
TGTGCCAGCAGTTTAGACAGGGGGACCGACGAGCAGTACTTC
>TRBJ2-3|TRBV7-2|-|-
CASSLQYTQYF
TGTGCCAGCAGCTTACAGTATACGCAGTATTTT
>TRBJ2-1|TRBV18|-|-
CASSVARKGEQFF
TGTGCCAGCTCAGTCGCGCGGAAGGGTGAGCAGTTCTTC
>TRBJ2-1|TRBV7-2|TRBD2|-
CASSPLGTSGRYNEQFF
TGTGCCAGCAGCCCGCTCGGGACTAGCGGCCGCTACAATGAGCAGTTCTTC
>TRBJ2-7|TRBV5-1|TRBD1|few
CASSAHQGQIVDEQYF
TGCGCCAGCAGCGCTCACCAGGGACAGATAGTCGACGAGCAGTACTTC
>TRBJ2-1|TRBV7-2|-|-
CASSPGRTHNEQFF
TGTGCCAGCAGCCCGGGACGTACCCACAATGAGCAGTTCTTC
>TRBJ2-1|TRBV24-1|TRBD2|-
CATSDARAGGSYNEQFF
TGTGCCACCAGTGATGCCAGAGCGGGGGGCTCCTACAATGAGCAGTTCTTC
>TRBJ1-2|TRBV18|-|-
CASSPESGTSYGYTF
TGTGCCAGCTCACCAGAATCCGGGACCTCCTATGGCTACACCTTC
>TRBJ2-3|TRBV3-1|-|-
CASSQRATRSTQYF
TGTGCCAGCAGCCAGAGGGCTACTAGATCAACGCAGTATTTT
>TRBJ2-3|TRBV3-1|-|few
CASSQAVSDTQYF
TGTGCCAGCAGCCAGGCCGTGTCAGATACGCAGTATTTT
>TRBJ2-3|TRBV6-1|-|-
CASAMAPGTQYF
TGTGCCAGCGCTATGGCCCCCGGTACGCAGTATTTT
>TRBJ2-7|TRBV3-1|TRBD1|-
CASSQDPGTGFYEQYF
TGTGCCAGCAGCCAAGACCCCGGGACAGGGTTCTACGAGCAGTACTTC
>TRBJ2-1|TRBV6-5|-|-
CASSSQSDEQFF
TGTGCCAGCAGTTCCCAGAGCGATGAGCAGTTCTTC
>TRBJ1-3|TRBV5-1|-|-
CASSLGSGNTIYF
TGTGCCAGCAGCTTGGGGTCTGGAAACACCATATATTTT
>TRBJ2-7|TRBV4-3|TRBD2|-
CASSQFSGGYEQYF
TGCGCCAGCAGCCAATTCAGCGGGGGTTACGAGCAGTACTTC
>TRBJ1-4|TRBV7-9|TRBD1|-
CASSQGAGEKLFF
TGTGCCAGCAGCCAGGGGGCGGGAGAAAAACTGTTTTTT
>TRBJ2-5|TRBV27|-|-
CASSCSGQETQYF
TGTGCCAGCAGTTGCAGCGGACAAGAGACCCAGTACTTC
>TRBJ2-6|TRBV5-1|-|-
CASSRQGTSGANVLTF
TGCGCCAGCAGCCGTCAGGGTACGTCCGGGGCCAACGTCCTGACTTTC
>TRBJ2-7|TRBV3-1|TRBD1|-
CASSQETGGQDPYEQYF
TGTGCCAGCAGCCAGGAAACTGGGGGACAGGACCCCTACGAGCAGTACTTC
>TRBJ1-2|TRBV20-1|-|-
CSARDVTGYGYTF
TGCAGTGCTAGAGATGTGACAGGCTATGGCTACACCTTC
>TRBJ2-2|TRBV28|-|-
CASSLQLGTGELFF
TGTGCCAGCAGTTTACAGCTTGGCACCGGGGAGCTGTTTTTT
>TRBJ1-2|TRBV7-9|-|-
CASSLALGGPYGYTF
TGTGCCAGCAGCTTAGCGCTCGGAGGACCCTATGGCTACACCTTC
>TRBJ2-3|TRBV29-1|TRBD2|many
CSVDSRGGVDTQYF
TGCAGCGTTGATTCGCGGGGAGGGGTGGATACGCAGTATTTT
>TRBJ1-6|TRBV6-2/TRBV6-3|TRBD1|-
CASSRQGGMNSPLHF
TGTGCCAGCAGTAGACAGGGTGGTATGAATTCACCCCTCCACTTT
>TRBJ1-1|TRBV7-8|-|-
CASKIRGGRNTEAFF
TGTGCCAGCAAAATACGGGGAGGGAGGAACACTGAAGCTTTCTTT
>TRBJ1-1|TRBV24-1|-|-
CATSGGRGSTEAFF
TGTGCCACCAGTGGGGGCAGGGGAAGCACTGAAGCTTTCTTT
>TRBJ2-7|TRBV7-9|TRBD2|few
CASSLEYKGGEQYF
TGTGCCAGCAGCTTAGAATACAAGGGAGGGGAGCAGTACTTC
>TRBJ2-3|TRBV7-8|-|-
CASSLGVKTPTDTQYF
TGTGCCAGCAGCTTAGGGGTTAAGACCCCCACAGATACGCAGTATTTT
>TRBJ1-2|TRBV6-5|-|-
CASTLAQGSYGYTF
TGTGCCAGCACCCTCGCACAGGGAAGCTATGGCTACACCTTC
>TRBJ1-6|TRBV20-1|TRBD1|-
CSAREPGGSYNSPLHF
TGCAGTGCTAGAGAGCCAGGGGGCTCGTATAATTCACCCCTCCACTTT
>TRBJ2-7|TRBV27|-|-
CASSFTGTDFYEQYF
TGTGCCAGCAGTTTCACAGGGACGGACTTCTACGAGCAGTACTTC
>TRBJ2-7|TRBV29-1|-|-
CSVEGGSDSYNEQYF
TGCAGCGTTGAAGGGGGTAGCGATTCCTACAATGAGCAGTACTTC
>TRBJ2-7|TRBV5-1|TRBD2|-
CASSGSIAGSSYEQYF
TGCGCCAGCAGCGGGTCAATAGCGGGCAGCTCCTACGAGCAGTACTTC
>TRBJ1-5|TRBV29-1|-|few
CSVWGRSQEQPQHF
TGCAGCGTTTGGGGTAGATCCCAAGAGCAGCCCCAGCATTTT
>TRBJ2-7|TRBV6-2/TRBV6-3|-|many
CASRRNRYEQYF
TGTGCCAGCAGGAGAAACAGGTACGAGCAGTACTTC
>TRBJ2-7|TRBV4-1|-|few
CASSHTSNKYEQYF
TGCGCCAGCAGCCACACTAGTAATAAGTACGAGCAGTACTTC
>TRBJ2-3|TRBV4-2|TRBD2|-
CASSQDGTLAGSKYTQYF
TGTGCCAGCAGCCAAGATGGGACATTAGCGGGATCCAAATATACGCAGTATTTT
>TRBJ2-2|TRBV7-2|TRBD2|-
CASSRRHGGKNTGELFF
TGTGCCAGCAGCCGCCGACACGGGGGGAAGAACACCGGGGAGCTGTTTTTT
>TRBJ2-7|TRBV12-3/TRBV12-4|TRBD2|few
CASSLQRGGIYEQYF
TGTGCCAGCAGTTTGCAGCGGGGGGGCATTTACGAGCAGTACTTC
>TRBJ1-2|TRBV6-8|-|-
CAMLGFGYTF
TGTGCCATGTTGGGATTTGGCTACACCTTC
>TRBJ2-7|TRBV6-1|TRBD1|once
CASSVSGTGGYEQYF
TGTGCCAGCAGTGTGTCCGGGACAGGGGGCTACGAGCAGTACTTC
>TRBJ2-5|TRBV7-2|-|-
CASSFNGQQETQYF
TGTGCCAGCAGCTTTAACGGCCAACAAGAGACCCAGTACTTC
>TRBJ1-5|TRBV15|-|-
CATSREGQGGQPQHF
TGTGCCACCAGCAGAGAGGGGCAGGGAGGGCAGCCCCAGCATTTT
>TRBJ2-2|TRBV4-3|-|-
CASSRGEINTGELFF
TGCGCCAGCAGCCGGGGAGAGATAAACACCGGGGAGCTGTTTTTT
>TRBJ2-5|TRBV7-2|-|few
CASSLAPGGQETQYF
TGTGCCAGCAGCTTAGCCCCCGGGGGACAAGAGACCCAGTACTTC
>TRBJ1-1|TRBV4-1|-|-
CASSQGSNMNTEAFF
TGCGCCAGCAGCCAAGGCAGTAATATGAACACTGAAGCTTTCTTT
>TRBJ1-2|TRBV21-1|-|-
CASSRLDNGYTF
TGTGCCAGCAGCAGGTTGGATAATGGCTACACCTTC
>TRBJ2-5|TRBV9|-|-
CASSIGGGGQETQYF
TGTGCCAGCAGCATAGGAGGGGGAGGGCAAGAGACCCAGTACTTC